The 31 T cell receptor beta chains listed next were all sequenced from one sample in a study of cytomegalovirus exposure and HLA in healthy donors. 13 Jbeta primers and 60 Vbeta primers were used for the PCR. Method: immunoSEQ multiplex PCR; TCRdb's copy keeps in-frame clones and lacks some. Of hundreds of thousands of clones in the sample, 70% to 80% are singletons; the top ten hold roughly 2.5%. The sample taken for sequencing was PBMCs. The receptors here all came from a woman aged 60-75 years in good health and CMV-seropositive.

This chain connects TRBV6-5 to TRBJ1-2; tentatively, D is TRBD1 (5 bases). There are 14 residues in the CDR3. The germline gives CDR1 MNHEY, CDR2 SVGAGI. Trimming shortened V by 0 bases and J by 3 bases, and 8 bases separated the two germline ends. CDR3 in DNA: TGTGCCAGCAGTTACTCGGGGGGGGACTATGGCTACACCTTC. Translating gives CASSYSGGDYGYTF.

This clone appeared a few times. The gene calls are TRBV2 and TRBJ2-5, with TRBD1 as a possible D gene (5 bases). This CDR3 region has 13 residues. Germline lookup yields CDR1 SNHLY and CDR2 FYNNEI. V shed 5 bases and J shed 3 bases, with 10 bases lying between them. CDR3 DNA sequence: TGTGCCAGCAGTCGACAGAGAAAAGAGACCCAGTACTTC. This gives the protein CASSRQRKETQYF.

The gene calls are TRBV7-6 and TRBJ2-5; 8 bases fit TRBD2. There are 16 residues in the CDR3. Germline V CDR1 and CDR2: SGHVS, FNYEAQ. J lost 4 bases, V lost 0 bases, and 7 bases had no gene match. In nucleotides, the CDR3 is TGTGCCAGCAGCTTAGCCCCACCGGGGGGGGGAGAGACCCAGTACTTC. Protein product: CASSLAPPGGGETQYF. Together with reference TRBV7-6 and TRBJ2-5, the CDR3 gives the full variable domain: GAGVSQSPRYKVTKRGQDVALRCDPISGHVSLYWYRQALGQGPEFLTYFNYEAQQDKSGLPNDRFSAERPEGSISTLTIQRTEQRDSAMYRCASSLAPPGGGETQYFGPGTRLLVL.

The J gene is TRBJ1-3, the V gene TRBV6-1, with D possibly being TRBD1 (5 bases). Between the trimmed V and J ends, which lost 3 bases and 2 bases, there was a span of 5 bases. CDR1 and CDR2 from the germline V gene are MNHNS and SASEGT. This CDR3 spans 13 amino acids. CDR3 in DNA: TGTGCCAGCAGTGACAGGGCTGGAAACACCATATATTTT. Protein: CASSDRAGNTIYF.

The table lists this clone with a few counts. This chain links TRBV29-1 with TRBJ2-1; 8 nucleotides align to TRBD2. V gave up 7 bases and J gave up 2 bases; unmatched junction bases: 7. Germline V gene data show CDR1 as SQVTM and CDR2 as ANQGSEA. This CDR3 spans 14 amino acids. CDR3 bases: TGCAGCGGCACCCCGGGACTAGCCTACAATGAGCAGTTCTTC. This encodes CSGTPGLAYNEQFF.

The genes are TRBV19 and TRBJ1-4, with 7 bases fitting TRBD1. Trimming cost V 4 bases and J 8 bases; bases outside gene matches: 4. This CDR3 has 13 amino acids. Germline CDR1 is LNHDA and CDR2 is SQIVND (reference sequence). CDR3 DNA sequence: TGTGCCAGTAGTAAGAACAGGGGAGAAAAACTGTTTTTT. It translates to CASSKNRGEKLFF.

The V and J genes are TRBV29-1 and TRBJ1-2; unclear D gene. CDR3 length: 12 residues. Germline CDR1 reads SQVTM; CDR2 reads ANQGSEA. The V gene lost 4 bases and the J gene lost 6 bases, with 12 bases spanning the gap. CDR3 sequence reads: CSVVGDGDGYTF. The CDR3 DNA sequence: TGCAGCGTTGTTGGCGACGGGGATGGCTACACCTTC.

The chain couples TRBV11-1 to TRBJ2-7; 7 bases match TRBD2. CDR3 size: 14 residues. V lost 3 bases to trimming and J lost 6 bases; unmatched junction nucleotides: 8. CDR1 is SGHAT and CDR2 is FQDESV in the germline V gene (reference sequence). The CDR3 nucleotides read TGTGCCAGCAGCTTCGCTAGCGGTCGCTCCGAGCAGTACTTC. This gives the protein CASSFASGRSEQYF.

The chain has TRBV18 and TRBJ1-1; D remains ambiguous. Deletions cut 4 bases from V and 1 base from J, with 10 bases between. The CDR3 covers 14 residues. Germline-derived CDR1 and CDR2 are KGHSH and LQKENI. CDR3 protein: CASSLQTENTEAFF. The DNA of the CDR3 is TGTGCCAGCTCACTACAGACCGAGAACACTGAAGCTTTCTTT.

The J gene is TRBJ2-5, the V gene TRBV10-2, with TRBD2 matching over 9 bases. The CDR3 runs 16 residues. The ends lost 0 bases at V and 3 bases at J; junction bases unmatched: 5. Germline V gene sequence: CDR1 WSHSY, CDR2 SAAADI. CDR3 sequence: CASSESWAGGEETQYF. The CDR3 DNA follows: TGCGCCAGCAGTGAGTCCTGGGCGGGAGGGGAAGAGACCCAGTACTTC.

The chain has TRBV30 and TRBJ2-2; 9 bases are a match to TRBD2. The CDR3 contains 16 residues. CDR1 GTSNPN and CDR2 SVGIG come from the germline V gene (reference sequence). J was trimmed by 4 bases and V by 2 bases; bases with no gene match: 8. This CDR3 is CAWSRASGVGTGELFF. Written as DNA, the CDR3 is TGTGCCTGGAGTCGGGCTAGCGGGGTGGGCACCGGGGAGCTGTTTTTT.

The chain is built from TRBV4-1 and TRBJ1-6; D call uncertain. V lost 6 bases and J 0 bases, leaving 9 bases between the germline ends. Germline V gives CDR1 MGHRA, CDR2 YSYEKL. CDR3 length: 15 amino acids. CDR3 coding DNA: TGCGCCAGCAGTCATGCCGGCTCCTATAATTCACCCCTCCACTTT. Protein product: CASSHAGSYNSPLHF.

This clone was observed once. The V call is TRBV21-1, the J call TRBJ2-5; the table's D call TRBD1 went unverified against the DNA. TRBV21-1 is recorded as a pseudogene. This CDR3 has 15 amino acids. CDR3 sequence: CASSKGGTKQETQYF. CDR3 in DNA: TGTGCCAGCAGCAAAGGAGGGACAAAACAAGAGACCCAGTACTTC.

The chain joins TRBV10-3 to TRBJ2-3; TRBD1 agrees at 7 bases. The germline V gene has CDR1 ENHRY and CDR2 SYGVKD. After removal of 7 bases from V and 2 bases from J, the junction contained 6 bases not matched to a gene. The CDR3 consists of 14 residues. The CDR3 is CAIKAGGSTDTQYF. In DNA form, the CDR3 reads TGTGCCATCAAGGCAGGGGGATCCACAGATACGCAGTATTTT.

Regarding this clone: Other DNA sequences in the sample encode the same CDR3. V is TRBV28 and J is TRBJ1-1; 9 bases align to TRBD1. Trimming removed 3 bases from V and 8 bases from J; junction bases left unmatched: 1. The V gene's germline CDR1 is MDHEN and CDR2 SYDVKM. CDR3 length: 12 amino acids. CDR3 bases: TGTGCCAGCAGTTTGACAGGGGGGGAAGCTTTCTTT. Its translation: CASSLTGGEAFF.

Turning to this clone: Other DNA sequences in this sample translate to the same CDR3. The rearrangement joins TRBV18 to TRBJ2-3; D gene uncertain. The germline CDR1 and CDR2 sequences are KGHSH and LQKENI. This CDR3 comprises 12 residues. V gave up 11 bases and J gave up 0 bases, with 9 bases separating them. CDR3 sequence (DNA): TGTGCCTCCTCGTCTAGCACAGATACGCAGTATTTT. It translates to CASSSSTDTQYF.

The chain employs TRBV5-1 and TRBJ1-1, with a possible D match to TRBD1 (6 bases). The CDR3 is 15 residues long. Between the trimmed V and J ends, which lost 1 base and 3 bases, there was a span of 13 bases. Germline V gene lookup returns CDR1 SGHRS and CDR2 YFSETQ. The CDR3 reads CASSLQGRGYTEAFF. DNA of the CDR3: TGCGCCAGCAGCTTGCAGGGGCGAGGGTACACTGAAGCTTTCTTT.

The rearrangement uses TRBV28 and TRBJ2-7, with TRBD2 identical over 7 bases. The CDR3 has 11 residues. Germline CDR1 is MDHEN and CDR2 is SYDVKM. This CDR3 is CGVSGRGEQYF. The CDR3 nucleotides are TGTGGAGTCTCCGGGCGGGGGGAGCAGTACTTC. Full variable domain (rest looked up from reference TRBV28 and TRBJ2-7): DVKVTQSSRYLVKRTGEKVFLECVQDMDHENMFWYRQDPGLGLRLIYFSYDVKMKEKGDIPEGYSVSREKKERFSLILESASTNQTSMYLCGVSGRGEQYFGPGTRLTVT.

The V and J genes are TRBV6-1 and TRBJ1-2, with 7 nucleotides matching TRBD1. The CDR3 is made up of 15 amino acids. The germline V gene encodes CDR1 MNHNS and CDR2 SASEGT. V lost 3 bases to trimming and J lost 1 base; unmatched junction nucleotides: 5. The CDR3 DNA sequence: TGTGCCAGCAGTGATGGCAGGGGGGATAACTATGGCTACACCTTC. Encoded protein: CASSDGRGDNYGYTF.

The V gene is TRBV7-2, the J gene TRBJ2-5; D is perhaps TRBD1 (7 bases). Germline V gene data show CDR1 as SGHTA and CDR2 as FQGNSA. The CDR3 length is 17 residues. V was trimmed by 3 bases and J by 5 bases, leaving 22 bases between them. This chain's CDR3 is CASSFQGGPGAGETQYF. The CDR3 DNA follows: TGTGCCAGCAGCTTTCAGGGGGGACCGGGGGCGGGGGAGACCCAGTACTTC.

For this clone: The same CDR3 arises from other DNA sequences in this sample as well. The V and J genes are TRBV18 and TRBJ2-5; D gene uncertain. CDR3 size: 13 residues. Deletions cut 0 bases from V and 2 bases from J, with 4 bases between. Germline V gene data show CDR1 as KGHSH and CDR2 as LQKENI. The DNA for the CDR3 is TGTGCCAGCTCACCACCCGGTCAAGAGACCCAGTACTTC. This sequence encodes CASSPPGQETQYF.

CDR3 sequence reads: CASSILAGMNTEAFF. The CDR3 DNA follows: TGTGCCAGTAGTATCTTGGCAGGGATGAACACTGAAGCTTTCTTT. V is TRBV19 and J is TRBJ1-1; a possible D gene is TRBD1 (5 bases). The V and J ends lost 3 bases and 0 bases respectively, with 11 bases between them. From germline, CDR1 is LNHDA and CDR2 SQIVND (reference sequence). The CDR3 totals 15 residues.

This sequence joins TRBV11-2 and TRBJ1-1; D perhaps matches TRBD1 (6 bases). Germline CDR1 SGHAT, CDR2 FQNNGV. Trimming shortened V by 3 bases and J by 5 bases, and 10 bases separated the two germline ends. The CDR3 totals 13 residues. The CDR3 region is CASSFQQGTEAFF. The CDR3 coding sequence is TGTGCCAGCAGCTTTCAACAGGGAACTGAAGCTTTCTTT.

The chain carries TRBV5-1 and TRBJ1-2; D ambiguous. This CDR3 has 13 residues. Germline lookup yields CDR1 SGHRS and CDR2 YFSETQ. Trimming shortened V by 0 bases and J by 8 bases, and 11 bases separated the two germline ends. CDR3 residues: CASSLAGEFGYTF. In DNA, the CDR3 is TGCGCCAGCAGCTTGGCCGGGGAATTCGGCTACACCTTC.

V gene TRBV5-4 combines with J gene TRBJ1-6; possibly TRBD1 for D (6 bases). The CDR3 extends over 16 amino acids. The germline CDR1 and CDR2 sequences are SGHNT and YYREEE (reference sequence). Trimming stripped 4 bases from V and 6 bases from J, with 17 bases between. In nucleotides, the CDR3 is TGTGCCAGCAGCCCGGGGACACCTCACTTTAATTCACCCCTCCACTTT. Translation gives CASSPGTPHFNSPLHF.

This clone occurred once. J is TRBJ1-1 and V is TRBV12-5; D may be TRBD1 (5 bases). The CDR3 length is 14 residues. Germline lookup yields CDR1 LGHNT and CDR2 FRNRAP. V lost 0 bases and J lost 3, with 8 bases in between. CDR3 nucleotide sequence: TGTGCTAGTGGTTTGGTTCCAGGGCACACTGAAGCTTTCTTT. It yields the protein CASGLVPGHTEAFF.

The chain links TRBV12-2 to TRBJ1-2; TRBD1, the table's D call, lacks a check against the DNA. TRBV12-2 is termed a pseudogene. The CDR3 is made up of 17 amino acids. CDR3 in amino acids: CASRLALSRDRANGYTF. DNA of the CDR3: TGTGCAAGTCGCTTAGCCTTGAGCCGGGACAGGGCTAATGGCTACACCTTC.

This clone was counted only a few times. The chain recombines TRBV2 with TRBJ2-7, with D possibly TRBD1 on 6 matching bases. The CDR3 is 13 amino acids. CDR1 is SNHLY and CDR2 is FYNNEI in the germline V gene. Trimming took off 7 bases at V and 2 bases at J, with 12 bases between the two ends. The chain's CDR3 is CASKGDTTYEQYF. The DNA for the CDR3 is TGTGCCAGCAAAGGGGACACTACCTACGAGCAGTACTTC.

The CDR3 protein is CASSIMTVQETQYF. The CDR3 DNA reads as TGTGCCAGCAGCATAATGACAGTCCAAGAGACCCAGTACTTC. The genes are TRBV7-9 and TRBJ2-5; weak D call: TRBD1 (5 bases). The V end was cut by 5 bases, the J end by 1 base, with 11 bases between. The CDR3 extends over 14 amino acids. CDR1 and CDR2 from the germline V gene are SEHNR and FQNEAQ (reference sequence).

The genes are TRBV19 and TRBJ1-2; no clear D. The germline V gene has CDR1 LNHDA and CDR2 SQIVND (reference sequence). The CDR3 has 13 amino acids. V lost 1 base and J 6 bases, leaving 9 bases between the germline ends. This chain's CDR3 is CASSIGAGDGYTF. In DNA, the CDR3 is TGTGCCAGTAGTATAGGGGCCGGGGATGGCTACACCTTC.

The V call is TRBV28, the J call TRBJ2-7; 15 bases align to TRBD2. The V and J ends lost 1 base and 3 bases, in that order; junction bases with no gene match: 10. Germline V gives CDR1 MDHEN, CDR2 SYDVKM. This CDR3 has 19 residues. CDR3 protein: CASSLSLGTSGGPYYEQYF. The CDR3 DNA reads TGTGCCAGCAGTTTATCCCTTGGGACTAGCGGGGGGCCCTACTACGAGCAGTACTTC.